Below are 9 T cell receptor beta chains sequenced from a single sample in a study of T cell changes during pregnancy in multiple sclerosis. Produced via immunoSEQ multiplex PCR; TCRdb's table is partial and in-frame only. The sample lists almost 35,000 clones; around 90% were seen once. The source was peripheral blood, collected in the second trimester of pregnancy. These receptor sequences come from a female donor in good health, enrolled as a control in a pregnancy study.

The chain couples TRBV2 to TRBJ1-3; 7 positions agree with TRBD1. Trimming took 5 bases from V and 4 from J; bases not matched to a gene: 8. The CDR3 loop spans 15 amino acids. CDR1 and CDR2 from the germline V gene are SNHLY and FYNNEI. The CDR3 loop is CASSPGTVSGNTIYF. The CDR3 bases are TGTGCCAGCAGTCCCGGGACAGTCAGCGGAAACACCATATATTTT.

This clone was seen only once. The rearrangement uses TRBV6-4 and TRBJ2-1; 7 bases are a match to TRBD2. The CDR3 is made up of 15 amino acids. Germline CDR1 is MRHNA and CDR2 is SNTAGT. The V gene end was trimmed by 4 bases and the J gene end by 7 bases; junction bases not matched to a gene: 10. In nucleotides, the CDR3 is TGTGCCAGCAGTGTTGGCGCTGGGGAGGGGAATGAGCAGTTCTTC. This encodes CASSVGAGEGNEQFF.

The chain is built from TRBV5-1 and TRBJ2-7; 11 bases map to TRBD2. Germline values: CDR1 SGHRS, CDR2 YFSETQ. The CDR3 covers 15 residues. V lost 4 bases and J lost 3; bases outside the gene matches: 6. This chain's CDR3 is CASSELAGAYYEQYF. CDR3 coding DNA: TGCGCCAGCAGCGAACTAGCGGGGGCCTACTACGAGCAGTACTTC.

This chain connects TRBV5-5 to TRBJ1-4; no clear D. The V end was cut by 0 bases, the J end by 4 bases, with 10 bases between. The germline V gene has CDR1 SGHKS and CDR2 YYEKEE (reference sequence). There are 15 residues in the CDR3. DNA for the CDR3: TGTGCCAGCAGCTTGGTTCCCAGGAATAATGAAAAACTGTTTTTT. As protein: CASSLVPRNNEKLFF.

The V and J genes are TRBV18 and TRBJ1-2; D is undetermined. The germline V gene has CDR1 KGHSH and CDR2 LQKENI. The CDR3 covers 16 residues. V was shortened by 0 bases and J by 1 base, with 12 bases between the two germline ends. CDR3 loop: CASSPPPGKINYGYTF. The DNA for the CDR3 is TGTGCCAGCTCACCACCCCCCGGGAAGATTAACTATGGCTACACCTTC.

The V and J genes are TRBV10-2 and TRBJ1-1; 8 bases are shared with TRBD1. After removal of 6 bases from V and 4 bases from J, the junction contained 13 bases not matched to a gene. The CDR3 length is 16 residues. Germline CDR1 reads WSHSY; CDR2 reads SAAADI. The CDR3 DNA reads TGCGCCAGCAGAGAGGCAGGGGGCAAAGTGGGCACTGAAGCTTTCTTT. This encodes CASREAGGKVGTEAFF.

The chain carries TRBV6-1 and TRBJ1-3; 7 bases line up with TRBD1. Germline assignment: CDR1 MNHNS and CDR2 SASEGT. Trimming at V came to 5 bases and at J to 4 bases, leaving 2 bases not matched to a gene. The CDR3 contains 13 residues. The CDR3 sequence is CASSPGQGNTIYF. CDR3 in DNA: TGTGCCAGCAGTCCGGGACAGGGAAACACCATATATTTT.

The V and J genes are TRBV7-9 and TRBJ2-4; 7 positions agree with TRBD1. Unmatched junction bases numbered 9, after V lost 5 bases and J lost 2 bases. Germline assignment: CDR1 SEHNR and CDR2 FQNEAQ (reference sequence). The CDR3 runs to 16 residues. CDR3 nucleotides: TGTGCCAGCAGCACAGGGGACACACTAACCAAAAACATTCAGTACTTC. Protein product: CASSTGDTLTKNIQYF.

This clone showed up just a few times. V gene TRBV5-4 combines with J gene TRBJ1-1, with D perhaps TRBD1 (6 bases). CDR3 length: 15 residues. Germline CDR1 reads SGHNT; CDR2 reads YYREEE (reference sequence). Deletions cut 6 bases from V and 4 bases from J, with 19 bases between. In DNA form, the CDR3 reads TGTGCCAGCACCCGTGGGGGCCTTATGGGCACTGAAGCTTTCTTT. Protein product: CASTRGGLMGTEAFF.